This entry concerns a single T cell receptor (beta chain). This entry is derived from a study of blood T cell repertoires in COVID-19. Data came from immunoSEQ multiplex PCR; TCRdb stores just in-frame clones and leaves some out. Of some 200,000 clones in the sample, roughly nine tenths were seen once. J was trimmed by 2 bases and V by 1 base; bases with no gene match: 14. The CDR3 extends over 19 amino acids. Germline CDR1 is LGHDT and CDR2 is YNNKEL (reference sequence). The chain uses TRBV3-1 (or the pseudogene TRBV3-2) and TRBJ2-3; 8 bases fit TRBD2. This sequence originates from a woman aged 60-75 years with COVID-19, enrolled during active disease. Sequencing input: peripheral blood. The CDR3 sequence: CASSQVFGPSGRVTDTQYF. CDR3 sequence (DNA): TGTGCCAGCAGCCAAGTATTCGGCCCCAGCGGGAGAGTCACAGATACGCAGTATTTT.